Shown below are 26 T cell receptor beta chains from a single sample sequenced in a study of Graves' ophthalmopathy and Graves' hyperthyroidism. Scientists amplified the TCR beta CDR3 regions from RNA transcripts. The authors performed first-round RT-PCR with HTBI primers and then a second-round multiplex PCR. TCRdb reprocessed the multiplex PCR reads with MiXCR, giving one entry per CDR3 protein. The table shows about 740,000 distinct CDR3 sequences, with approximately 40% occurring only once. Sequencing was performed on peripheral blood. These receptors were taken from an adult man with Graves' ophthalmopathy.

For this clonotype: The junction shows a germline mismatch at one end, possibly a read error. The chain carries TRBV6-1 and TRBJ2-5; 10 positions match TRBD1. Germline CDR1 reads MNHNS; CDR2 reads SASEGT. The CDR3 extends over 14 amino acids. The CDR3, as DNA: TGTGCCATCAGTGGGACAGGGGACGCGGAGACCCAGTACTTC. It is translated as CAISGTGDAETQYF.

Only a few counts were recorded for this clonotype. This chain joins TRBV7-9 and TRBJ1-1, with TRBD1 as a possible D gene (5 bases). Trimming took 5 bases from V and 1 from J, leaving 14 bases between them. The V gene's germline CDR1 is SEHNR and CDR2 FQNEAQ (reference sequence). The CDR3 totals 15 residues. DNA of the CDR3: TGTGCCAGCAGCCTCATCAGAACAGGGAACACTGAAGCTTTCTTT. Residues: CASSLIRTGNTEAFF.

This clonotype occurred a few times. The rearrangement uses TRBV7-2 and TRBJ2-7, with 8 bases fitting TRBD1. V trimming: 5 bases; J trimming: 4 bases; junction bases outside the gene matches: 7. Germline values: CDR1 SGHTA, CDR2 FQGNSA. CDR3 length: 14 residues. Here the CDR3 DNA reads TGTGCCAGCAGCGACCGGACAGGGTCTTACGAGCAGTACTTC. This sequence encodes CASSDRTGSYEQYF.

The chain carries TRBV20-1 and TRBJ2-7; 10 bases align to TRBD1. The V gene end was trimmed by 2 bases and the J gene end by 5 bases; junction bases not matched to a gene: 12. Germline lookup yields CDR1 DFQATT and CDR2 SNEGSKA (reference sequence). The CDR3 extends over 16 amino acids. This chain's CDR3 is CSARRQGALTLHEQYF. The CDR3 DNA sequence: TGCAGTGCTAGACGACAGGGGGCGCTCACTTTGCACGAGCAGTACTTC.

The J gene is TRBJ1-5, the V gene TRBV20-1; no clear D gene. Trimming pared 4 bases from V and 9 bases from J, leaving 19 bases between. The CDR3 extends over 14 amino acids. Per germline, CDR1 DFQATT and CDR2 SNEGSKA (reference sequence). The CDR3 spells CSAKKGQLPRPQHF. The CDR3 DNA sequence: TGCAGTGCTAAGAAGGGCCAGCTTCCACGGCCCCAGCATTTT.

In regard to this clonotype: A read error may explain this, as a much larger clone is one base away. CDR3 region: CAISDRGRNLYERYF. Here the CDR3 DNA reads TGTGCCATCAGTGACAGGGGGCGAAATCTTTACGAGCGGTACTTC. This rearrangement joins TRBV10-3 to TRBJ2-7; 8 nucleotides line up with TRBD1. The CDR3 extends over 15 amino acids. CDR1 and CDR2 (germline): ENHRY, SYGVKD.

On this clonotype: With a much larger clone just one base away, this may be a read error. The chain carries TRBV20-1 and TRBJ1-3; D might be TRBD1 (6 bases). The CDR3 has 13 residues. The germline gives CDR1 DFQATT, CDR2 SNEGSKA (reference sequence). The CDR3 nucleotides are TGCAGTACTAGAGTTGGACAGTCGGACACCATATATTTT. Translation gives CSTRVGQSDTIYF.

The chain is built from TRBV9 and TRBJ2-5, with 9 bases matching TRBD1. Trimming at V came to 4 bases and at J to 2 bases, leaving 9 bases not matched to a gene. Per germline, CDR1 SGDLS and CDR2 YYNGEE. The CDR3 length is 16 residues. The chain's CDR3 is CASSLPDRGGQETQYF. As DNA, the CDR3 is TGTGCCAGCAGCCTACCGGACAGGGGAGGTCAAGAGACCCAGTACTTC.

This chain uses TRBV30 with TRBJ1-2, with 8 positions matching TRBD1. Germline-derived CDR1 and CDR2 are GTSNPN and SVGIG (reference sequence). The junction had 5 bases not matched to a gene; V was cut back by 4 bases and J by 4 bases. This CDR3 has 13 amino acids. CDR3 sequence (DNA): TGTGCCTGGATCTTTGACAGGGGCTATGGCTACACCTTC. Protein product: CAWIFDRGYGYTF.

This sequence joins TRBV20-1 and TRBJ2-7; TRBD2 is a possible D gene (5 bases). Germline CDR1 DFQATT, CDR2 SNEGSKA (reference sequence). CDR3 size: 14 residues. V was shortened by 4 bases and J by 4 bases, with 17 bases between the two germline ends. DNA for the CDR3: TGCAGTGCTACGGGCACTAGGGCTATTTACGAGCAGTACTTC. Translated: CSATGTRAIYEQYF.

This clonotype was picked up a small number of times. The chain has TRBV24-1 and TRBJ2-7, with TRBD1 matching 11 bases. V was pared by 5 bases and J by 5 bases, with 7 bases of the junction left unmatched. There are 15 residues in the CDR3. From germline, CDR1 is KGHDR and CDR2 SFDVKD. The CDR3 DNA reads as TGTGCCACCAGTGGTGGAGGACAGGGGGCAAACGAGCAGTACTTC. It specifies CATSGGGQGANEQYF.

V gene TRBV7-9 combines with J gene TRBJ2-7, with 8 nucleotides matching TRBD1. The CDR3 covers 14 residues. Germline assignment: CDR1 SEHNR and CDR2 FQNEAQ (reference sequence). Trimming at V came to 5 bases and at J to 5 bases, leaving 8 bases not matched to a gene. In DNA, the CDR3 is TGTGCCAGCAGCGAAGGACAGGGATTCGACGAGCAGTACTTC. Protein product: CASSEGQGFDEQYF.

This clonotype has a single count. The chain joins TRBV7-9 to TRBJ2-5; 7 bases match TRBD2. Germline assignment: CDR1 SEHNR and CDR2 FQNEAQ (reference sequence). With 8 bases clipped from V and 4 bases from J, the junction kept 13 bases outside the gene matches. This CDR3 is 15 amino acids long. As DNA, the CDR3 is TGTGCCAGCGGGCCCCCTATAGCGGGTCCAGAGACCCAGTACTTC. Translated, it gives CASGPPIAGPETQYF. The whole variable domain, filled in from reference TRBV7-9 and TRBJ2-5, reads DTGVSQNPRHKITKRGQNVTFRCDPISEHNRLYWYRQTLGQGPEFLTYFQNEAQLEKSRLLSDRFSAERPKGSFSTLEIQRTEQGDSAMYLCASGPPIAGPETQYFGPGTRLLVL.

The V and J genes are TRBV7-8 and TRBJ1-1; D unresolved. The length of the CDR3 is 14 residues. V lost 1 base and J lost 0, with 6 bases in between. Looked up from germline, CDR1 is SGHVS and CDR2 is FQNEAQ. The CDR3 coding sequence is TGTGCCAGCAGCTTAGTACTCTTGAACACTGAAGCTTTCTTT. Its protein product is CASSLVLLNTEAFF.

Turning to this clonotype: This is likely a read error, given that the CDR3 carries no conserved phenylalanine or tryptophan at its end. The V call is TRBV29-1, the J call TRBJ2-5; 9 positions match TRBD2. Germline V CDR1 and CDR2: SQVTM, ANQGSEA. The CDR3 is made up of 15 amino acids. The CDR3 DNA reads as TGCAGTGCTAGAGCATTAGCGGGGGCCCAAGAGACCCAGTACCTC. This encodes CSARALAGAQETQYL.

About this clonotype itself: Given a much more abundant clone one base away, this may be a read error. The chain has TRBV2 and TRBJ1-6; no reliable D call. CDR1 and CDR2 (germline): SNHLY, FYNNEI. V lost 11 bases and J 1 base, leaving 12 bases between the germline ends. CDR3 size: 14 residues. DNA for the CDR3: TGTGCCGGCGGGCAATTGTCCTATAATTCACCCCTCCACTTT. It encodes CAGGQLSYNSPLHF.

The genes are TRBV2 and TRBJ2-7; the D is unclear. The CDR3 covers 13 residues. The ends were cut back, 9 bases at V and 0 bases at J, with 12 bases in the middle. Germline lookup yields CDR1 SNHLY and CDR2 FYNNEI. The DNA of the CDR3 is TGTGCCAGTAAAGCAGGAAGCTCCTACGAGCAGTACTTC. It is translated as CASKAGSSYEQYF.

The chain joins TRBV11-2 to TRBJ1-5; D gene ambiguous. CDR1 and CDR2 from the germline V gene are SGHAT and FQNNGV. V was shortened by 5 bases and J by 11 bases, with 13 bases between the two germline ends. This CDR3 comprises 12 residues. In DNA, the CDR3 is TGTGCCAGCAGCATCGGTGGGGAGACCCAGCATTTT. This translates into CASSIGGETQHF.

The genes are TRBV10-1 and TRBJ1-1, with D perhaps matching TRBD1 (5 bases). V shed 9 bases and J shed 3 bases, with 8 bases lying between them. The CDR3 extends over 11 amino acids. CDR1 and CDR2 (germline): WNHNN, SYGVQD (reference sequence). The CDR3 coding sequence is TGCGCCAGGGGAGGGGACACTGAAGCTTTCTTT. It translates to CARGGDTEAFF.

This clonotype occurred many times. Here the CDR3 reads CATRVGGWDEQYF. Here the CDR3 DNA reads TGTGCCACACGCGTTGGGGGGTGGGACGAGCAGTACTTC. The rearrangement uses TRBV2 and TRBJ2-7; a possible D gene is TRBD2 (6 bases). The CDR3 has 13 amino acids. V shed 10 bases and J shed 5 bases, with 18 bases lying between them. Germline CDR1 is SNHLY and CDR2 is FYNNEI.

A note on this clonotype: With a much larger clone just one base away, this may be a read error. The V call is TRBV20-1, the J call TRBJ2-7; D unclear. The CDR3 covers 12 residues. Trimming took 5 bases from V and 5 from J, leaving 13 bases between them. Germline V gene lookup returns CDR1 DFQATT and CDR2 SNEGSKA (reference sequence). Here the CDR3 reads CSAGDTLDEQYF. The CDR3 DNA reads as TGCAGTGCTGGCGACACCCTGGACGAGCAGTACTTC.

The chain employs TRBV2 and TRBJ2-7, with D hard to call. Germline CDR1 reads SNHLY; CDR2 reads FYNNEI. The length of the CDR3 is 13 residues. V was shortened by 5 bases and J by 0 bases, with 8 bases between the two germline ends. The CDR3 protein is CASSYESSYEQYF. CDR3 coding DNA: TGTGCCAGCAGTTACGAGAGCTCCTACGAGCAGTACTTC.

This chain links TRBV11-1 with TRBJ2-5; 14 nucleotides align to TRBD2. V trimming: 5 bases; J trimming: 5 bases; junction bases outside the gene matches: 7. This CDR3 contains 16 residues. CDR1 and CDR2 from the germline V gene are SGHAT and FQDESV (reference sequence). This CDR3 reads CASSHGTSGSMETQYF. In nucleotides, the CDR3 is TGTGCCAGCAGCCACGGGACTAGCGGGAGTATGGAGACCCAGTACTTC.

The chain uses TRBV2 and TRBJ1-5, with D possibly being TRBD1 (6 bases). V gave up 6 bases and J gave up 0 bases, with 12 bases separating them. This CDR3 region has 15 residues. CDR1 SNHLY and CDR2 FYNNEI come from the germline V gene. In nucleotides, the CDR3 is TGTGCCAGCAGACAGGGCCTCTATAGCAATCAGCCCCAGCATTTT. Protein: CASRQGLYSNQPQHF.

This clonotype was found many times. The chain joins TRBV29-1 to TRBJ2-7, with TRBD1 as a possible D gene (5 bases). Germline CDR1 and CDR2: SQVTM and ANQGSEA. CDR3 length: 14 amino acids. Trimming shortened V by 6 bases and J by 1 base, and 16 bases separated the two germline ends. The CDR3: CSVKTDSQSYEQYF. In DNA, the CDR3 is TGCAGCGTCAAGACCGACAGTCAGTCCTACGAGCAGTACTTC.

The sample holds many counts of this clonotype. V usage is TRBV24-1 and J usage is TRBJ1-1; D remains unclear. With 1 base removed from V and 3 bases from J, the gap between germline ends came to 5 bases. The CDR3 covers 13 residues. Per germline, CDR1 KGHDR and CDR2 SFDVKD. CDR3 protein: CATSDLRHTEAFF. DNA for the CDR3: TGTGCCACCAGTGATTTACGGCACACTGAAGCTTTCTTT.